What follows is one T cell receptor (beta chain) and its context. In its sample, this clonotype was seen many times. Its antigen remains undetermined. Per-base qualities were not stored, and no clone one base away is much larger. The CDR3 runs 13 residues from the cysteine to the phenylalanine. The entry retains the CDR3 DNA only, 39 bases that are in frame from base 1. Taken from the germline V gene, the CDR1 and CDR2 loops are MDHEN and SYDVKM. The trim is 8 bases for V and 4 bases for J, with a gap of 14 bases between the germline ends. The hyperthyroidism patients were between 18 and 65 years old and newly diagnosed, with a disease duration of less than 2 months. The study excluded patients with uncontrolled infections, other autoimmune diseases, pregnancy or lactation. Diagnoses were established on the basis of clinical symptoms, serum thyroxine and TRAb, thyroid ultrasound, and orbital computed tomography. Blood from progressor patients was collected at the time of first diagnosis with hyperthyroidism, before any ophthalmopathy symptoms had appeared. PBMCs were isolated from 8 to 10 ml of fresh peripheral blood by Ficoll-Paque density gradient centrifugation. Progressor patients were first diagnosed with Graves' hyperthyroidism and then developed ophthalmopathy during follow-up. Total RNA was extracted using Trizol reagent, and RNA quality was assessed on an Agilent 2100 Bioanalyzer.

TCR beta CDR3 regions were amplified from RNA transcripts. A first-round RT-PCR of the TCR CDR3 used the HTBI primer set with the Qiagen OneStep RT-PCR kit. The libraries were constructed in a second round of multiplex PCR and then size-selected and purified. Paired-end sequencing of the libraries was performed with 100 bp reads on an Illumina HiSeq2000. Per the original workflow: SOAPnuke was used to process the raw data, with reads discarded if the reads contained adapters or uncalled bases, had a mean Phred below 15, or lacked an exact constant-primer or identifier match. High-quality paired reads were merged with COPE v1.2.5, and unique nucleotide sequences were defined as clonotypes. MiTCR v1.1 was used to align clonotypes to the IMGT TRBV, TRBD and TRBJ reference segments. Analysis was restricted to V-J combinations with a frequency above 0.0001, which covered just over 98% of repertoires. A TCS score was defined as the ratio between F50 (clonal expansion) and ExV (chaos), using BLOSUM62-based TCRdist between CDR3 peptides within each V-J. Welch's t-statistics and random forest reduced roughly 540 V-J features to roughly 13, which were used in a naive Bayes classifier (R e1071). TCRdb passed the public sequencing reads through fastp at Q25 and MiXCR, retaining productive beta sequences. Every distinct CDR3 protein forms one entry, paired with its most common genes and DNA. TCRdb's processing, not the authors', yielded these V and J calls. This sample holds a few hundred thousand distinct CDR3 sequences; approximately 15% were observed only once. The ten largest clones capture roughly 14% of the sample.

These data originate in a study of T cells in Graves' hyperthyroidism and ophthalmopathy (dated by TCRdb to about 2019). Background on the whole study: Peripheral blood was sampled at the time of initial diagnosis, prior to any treatment. In addition, the study compared T-cell repertoires in thyroid tissue and in blood from roughly six Graves' hyperthyroidism patients. TCR V-J signatures able to tell the groups apart were searched for in a discovery cohort of 100 patients, of whom roughly 42 had Graves' ophthalmopathy and some 60 had stable Graves' hyperthyroidism. The paper reports TCR Vbeta CDR3 sequencing of some 140 peripheral blood samples: 40 to 45 ophthalmopathy, about 75 hyperthyroidism and 17 progressor patients. Following sampling, methimazole starting at 30 mg daily was given to hyperthyroidism patients, and high-dose intravenous methylprednisolone was given to ophthalmopathy patients. Prospective prediction of ophthalmopathy was tested in an independent validation cohort of fewer than 20 hyperthyroidism patients and roughly 16 patients who later progressed to ophthalmopathy. For training and testing, the 100 or so patients in the discovery cohort were randomly divided in a 7:3 ratio.

Study-level results and caveats: Sample size was not statistically predetermined, and blinding of investigators to group allocation was not performed. In cross-validation, a model built on a 13 V-J signature told ophthalmopathy apart from stable hyperthyroidism with under 90% sensitivity and roughly 82% specificity, and in testing the same model reached 80%/75%. Most expanded thyroid clonotypes (frequency above 0.001) were also found in blood, which suggests that blood repertoires may mirror thyroid immune responses. In validation, the model predicted progression to ophthalmopathy with 55% to 71% sensitivity and about 73% specificity, a median of around 6.6 months before onset.

What was sequenced was blood. Recombination linked TRBV28 to TRBJ1-1; 5 matching bases give a weak D call of TRBD1. The sequence was obtained from a woman in her forties with Graves' hyperthyroidism that later progressed to Graves' ophthalmopathy. CDR3 reads: CASFWRGGTEAFF. The DNA sequence is TGTGCCAGCTTTTGGCGGGGGGGCACTGAAGCTTTCTTT.